This is a list of T cell receptor beta chains from one sample in a study. MiXCR was run by TCRdb on the RT-PCR reads, yielding one entry per CDR3 protein. The sample has hundreds of thousands of distinct CDR3 sequences, over 12% seen once. Material: memory CD4+ T cells from blood. Receptors were obtained from a female donor in good health, serving as a healthy control. The CDR3 runs from the conserved cysteine through the conserved F or W. The order of the fields is J gene, V gene, D gene, clone size, CDR3 DNA, CDR3 protein. A D gene is named only where the DNA matches it firmly. Only part of the rows carry a size: once, few, many, or a class if the clone is expanded.

TRBJ1-2,TRBV7-2,TRBD1,-,TGTGCCAGCAGCTCGGGACAGTGGAAAAACTATGGCTACACCTTC,CASSSGQWKNYGYTF
TRBJ1-1,TRBV20-1,-,-,TGCAGTGCTCCAGGGTTCATGAACACTGAAGCTTTCTTT,CSAPGFMNTEAFF
TRBJ2-4,TRBV29-1,-,few,TGCAGCGTTGAACTGGGGGCGAGGGCCAAAAACATTCAGTACTTC,CSVELGARAKNIQYF
TRBJ1-1,TRBV20-1,-,-,TGCAGTGCTAGAGTTCCGGGGTACCCTGAAGCTTTCTTT,CSARVPGYPEAFF
TRBJ2-3,TRBV15,TRBD2,-,TGTGCCACCAGCAGAGGGGGACTAGCGGGAGTAGATACGCAGTATTTT,CATSRGGLAGVDTQYF
TRBJ1-1,TRBV7-2,-,few,TGTGCCAGCAGCTTAGTACCCCCTGGAGAAGCTTTCTTT,CASSLVPPGEAFF
TRBJ1-3,TRBV5-6,-,few,TGTGCCAGCAGCCCCCCGGATTTCCGAGGAAACACCATATATTTT,CASSPPDFRGNTIYF
TRBJ1-5,TRBV4-2,-,few,TGTGCCAGCAGCCAAGCTGACAAAGCAAATCAGCCCCAGCATTTT,CASSQADKANQPQHF
TRBJ2-7,TRBV7-6,TRBD1,few,TGTGCCAGCAGCGCAACCGGGACAGACTACGAGCAGTACTTC,CASSATGTDYEQYF
TRBJ2-7,TRBV18,-,few,TGTGCCAGCTCACCTCCTTCACAAACCTACGAGCAGTACTTC,CASSPPSQTYEQYF
TRBJ2-7,TRBV20-1,TRBD2,many,TGCAGTGCTACCCATAGCGGGAGCACCCACGAGCAGTACTTC,CSATHSGSTHEQYF
TRBJ2-2,TRBV6-1,-,few,TGTGCCAGCAGTGTGGGCAGAGCGAACACCGGGGAGCTGTTTTTT,CASSVGRANTGELFF
TRBJ2-3,TRBV20-1,TRBD2,few,TGCAGTGCTAGAGGGGGGACTAGCGGGAGTCCAGATACGCAGTATTTT,CSARGGTSGSPDTQYF
TRBJ1-1,TRBV29-1,-,many,TGCAGCGTCACCCGTAGCGGCAGGGCGAACACTGAAGCTTTCTTT,CSVTRSGRANTEAFF
TRBJ2-1,TRBV4-3,-,few,TGCGCCGTCACCCGGTGGAGTTTCTTTTACAATGAGCAGTTCTTC,CAVTRWSFFYNEQFF
TRBJ1-1,TRBV6-5,-,-,TGTGCCAGCAACCTCTTGAGACAGAACACTGAAGCTTTCTTT,CASNLLRQNTEAFF
TRBJ1-2,TRBV7-2,-,many,TGTGCCAGCAGCTTACAGCCCGGGTATAACTATGGCTACACCTTC,CASSLQPGYNYGYTF
TRBJ2-1,TRBV9,-,many,TGTGCCAGCAGCGTCGGACTATCCTACAATGAGCAGTTCTTC,CASSVGLSYNEQFF
TRBJ1-5,TRBV5-1,-,-,TGCGCCAGCAGCTTGGGTGCAGGGGCGGAACAGCCCCAGCATTTT,CASSLGAGAEQPQHF
TRBJ1-3,TRBV6-2/TRBV6-3,-,few,TGTGCCAGCAGTTGGAACAGAGCTGGAAACACCATATATTTT,CASSWNRAGNTIYF
TRBJ2-6,TRBV18,-,-,TGTGCCAGCTCTCAAAACATGGCCTCTGGGGCCAACGTCCTGACTTTC,CASSQNMASGANVLTF
TRBJ1-1,TRBV3-1,TRBD1,-,TGTGCCAGCAGCCAAGGAGACAGGGGAGGGACTGAAGCTTTCTTT,CASSQGDRGGTEAFF
TRBJ2-2,TRBV6-5,TRBD1,few,TGTGCCAGCAGACAGACAGGGGTGGGAACCGGGGAGCTGTTTTTT,CASRQTGVGTGELFF
TRBJ2-2,TRBV12-3/TRBV12-4,-,-,TGTGCCAGCAGTCTAGACATAGGCACCGGGGAGCTGTTTTTT,CASSLDIGTGELFF
TRBJ2-1,TRBV6-2/TRBV6-3,-,few,TGTGCCAGCAGTTACTCGAAAGGTTTAATAAGTGAGCAGTTCTTC,CASSYSKGLISEQFF
TRBJ2-2,TRBV15,TRBD2,few,TGTGCCACCAGCTCCGCGGGAGGAGCCACCGGGGAGCTGTTTTTT,CATSSAGGATGELFF
TRBJ2-3,TRBV11-2,-,many,TGTGCCAGCAGCTCACAGGTCCCAGATACGCAGTATTTT,CASSSQVPDTQYF
TRBJ1-2,TRBV7-2,-,few,TGTGCCAGCAGCCAACTGAGCGGGGTTGAGGTGGATGGCTACACCTTC,CASSQLSGVEVDGYTF
TRBJ1-2,TRBV15,TRBD1,few,TGTGCCACCAGCCTCGGACAGGGGAACTATGGCTACACCTTC,CATSLGQGNYGYTF
TRBJ2-1,TRBV12-3/TRBV12-4,TRBD2,-,TGTGCCAGCAGTTCTCGACTAGCGGGGGCCAGCCAGTTCTTC,CASSSRLAGASQFF
TRBJ1-1,TRBV2,TRBD1,-,TGTGCCAGCAGTGGGGACAGGGTGGCCACTGAAGCTTTCTTT,CASSGDRVATEAFF
TRBJ2-1,TRBV24-1,-,few,TGTGCCACCAGTGGTAGCGGCTACAATGAGCAGTTCTTC,CATSGSGYNEQFF
TRBJ2-7,TRBV6-2/TRBV6-3,-,-,TGTGCCAGCAGTTATCGGGATCAGCAGTACTTC,CASSYRDQQYF
TRBJ2-2,TRBV6-5,-,many,TGTGCCAGCAGTTCCTACCCCTCTCCCGGGGAGCTGTTTTTT,CASSSYPSPGELFF
TRBJ2-3,TRBV11-1,-,-,TGTGCCAGCACCTACAGGGACCTTCTGGCAGATACGCAGTATTTT,CASTYRDLLADTQYF
TRBJ2-7,TRBV12-3/TRBV12-4,-,many,TGTGCCAGCAGTTCGGGGGGCTTCCCGTCACTCTACGAGCAGTACTTC,CASSSGGFPSLYEQYF
TRBJ2-2,TRBV7-7,-,-,TGTGCCAGCAGCTTGGGCAGACGTACCGGGGAGCTGTTTTTT,CASSLGRRTGELFF
TRBJ2-3,TRBV5-1,TRBD2,-,TGCGCCGGCAGCTTGGGTCCTAGCGGGGGCACAGATACGCAGTATTTT,CAGSLGPSGGTDTQYF
TRBJ2-3,TRBV20-1,-,-,TGCAGTGCTAGCGACATCAGCACAGATACGCAGTATTTT,CSASDISTDTQYF
TRBJ2-7,TRBV11-2,-,few,TGTGCCAGCAGCTTAGGTATGTGGGAGTGGCACGAGCAGTACTTC,CASSLGMWEWHEQYF
TRBJ2-7,TRBV20-1,TRBD2,-,TGCAGTGCTAGGGAACCTACTAGCGGCCTCTACGAGCAGTACTTC,CSAREPTSGLYEQYF